This T cell receptor (beta chain) was identified in a study of T cell responses to AZD1222 COVID-19 vaccine. Background on the study: Researchers grouped second doses given at about 4 or about 12 weeks into one pool.

Some clones are missing from TCRdb's copy, which holds only in-frame ones; the method was immunoSEQ multiplex PCR. The profile shows about 150,000 clones, around 87% of them singletons. After removal of 9 bases from V and 5 bases from J, the junction contained 4 bases not matched to a gene. Germline-derived CDR1 and CDR2 are LNHDA and SQIVND (reference sequence). CDR3 length: 12 residues. Of note for this clone: What it binds is not known.

Study-level findings and limits: Clonal diversity was possibly underestimated, and the donors were mostly white British, with more females. Spike-specific TCR breadth and depth rose after two AZD1222 doses. Baseline testing showed seropositivity in only six or seven AZD1222 recipients.

The sample consisted of peripheral blood, taken on day 0 of AZD1222 vaccination. This sequence originates from an adult in good health. The chain uses TRBV19 and TRBJ2-1, with 7 bases lining up with TRBD1. The CDR3 bases are TGTGCCAGCGGGACAGCAGACAATGAGCAGTTCTTC. Protein: CASGTADNEQFF.